This T cell receptor (beta chain) was recovered during a study of blood T cell repertoires in COVID-19. Study-wide context: COVID-19 samples, acute and convalescent, were from the United States, Italy and Spain.

A single count supports this clone. Unmatched junction bases numbered 6, after V lost 4 bases and J lost 10 bases. The CDR3 runs 12 residues. CDR1 is SGHRS and CDR2 is YFSETQ in the germline V gene. In the authors' workflow: Reference gene primer amplification yielded estimated nucleated cell counts. Method: immunoSEQ multiplex PCR; TCRdb's copy keeps in-frame clones and lacks some. That table furnishes V, J and clone size, whereas the DNA furnished D and trimming. The sample consists of about 88,000 clones, around nine tenths of them appearing once. The chain combines TRBV5-1 with TRBJ1-1; 8 bases match TRBD1. This receptor was taken from a woman older than 75 with acute or convalescent COVID-19. The source material was peripheral blood. The CDR3 is CASSLSGQGAFF. In nucleotides, the CDR3 is TGCGCCAGCAGCCTATCTGGACAGGGAGCTTTCTTT.